This section outlines one TCR beta chain sequence together with its context. As originally analysed: Amplification of reference gene primers was used by the study to estimate nucleated cell counts. Assay used: immunoSEQ multiplex PCR; TCRdb lists only in-frame clones, some missing. D and trimming were read from the DNA, whereas the V and J calls and clone size are those reported in that table. Among 100,000 or so clones listed, 91% were seen once. Deletions cut 3 bases from V and 4 bases from J, with 17 bases between. This CDR3 region has 16 residues. Germline CDR1 and CDR2: SGHDT and YYEEEE. This specimen belongs to a study of blood T cell repertoires in COVID-19. Across the study: Donors in the United States, Italy and Spain gave samples during acute or convalescent COVID-19. T cells, B-cell-depleted T cells, or PBMCs supplied cDNA or gDNA.

The source is a human donor with active COVID-19. The donor label of this sample is uncertain. The sequencing input was peripheral blood. The chain joins TRBV5-6 to TRBJ1-5; D gene unclear. In DNA form, the CDR3 reads TGTGCCAGCAGCTCCGGTCCGGTCGGGGTAAATCAGCCCCAGCATTTT. The encoded protein is CASSSGPVGVNQPQHF.